The 18 T cell receptor beta chains below all came from one sample that was sequenced in a study of cytomegalovirus exposure and HLA in healthy donors. Clones were read by immunoSEQ multiplex PCR, and TCRdb kept only the in-frame ones, dropping some. Here the sample spans approximately 220,000 clones, just over 90% being singletons. The sample comprised PBMCs. The origin of the receptors is a woman aged 18-29 years in good health and CMV-seronegative.

This clone appeared once. The V gene is TRBV19, the J gene TRBJ2-7; 9 bases map to TRBD1. The ends lost 9 bases at V and 4 bases at J; junction bases unmatched: 4. The germline V gene has CDR1 LNHDA and CDR2 SQIVND (reference sequence). This CDR3 contains 12 residues. In DNA form, the CDR3 reads TGTGCCAGAATACAGGGGGCTTACGAGCAGTACTTC. This translates into CARIQGAYEQYF.

This clone has only a few counts. The chain has TRBV20-1 and TRBJ1-2; D gene uncertain. The V and J ends lost 4 bases and 8 bases respectively, with 11 bases between them. There are 11 residues in the CDR3. Germline V CDR1 and CDR2: DFQATT, SNEGSKA (reference sequence). The CDR3 DNA follows: TGCAGTGCTACCGGGATACGGGGCTACACCTTC. Translation: CSATGIRGYTF.

V and J are TRBV2 and TRBJ2-7, with 7 bases lining up with TRBD1. CDR1 is SNHLY and CDR2 is FYNNEI in the germline V gene. V shed 9 bases, J shed 5 bases, and the junction held 4 bases outside the gene matches. The CDR3 contains 11 residues. CDR3 sequence reads: CARGQLDEQYF. The CDR3 region has the DNA TGTGCCAGGGGACAGTTGGACGAGCAGTACTTC.

The rearrangement links TRBV11-3 to TRBJ2-2; D gene ambiguous. This CDR3 spans 14 amino acids. V gave up 1 base and J gave up 1 base, with 4 bases separating them. Germline V lookup: CDR1 SGHNT, CDR2 YENEEA. CDR3 sequence (DNA): TGTGCCAGCAGCTTAGCCCTGAACACCGGGGAGCTGTTTTTT. Translating gives CASSLALNTGELFF.

The CDR3 coding sequence is TGTGCCAGCAGTTCAAATAGATTCCGGACAGGGAGCTACGAGCAGTACTTC. This gives the protein CASSSNRFRTGSYEQYF. The chain carries TRBV28 and TRBJ2-7, with 8 nucleotides matching TRBD1. J was trimmed by 3 bases and V by 4 bases; bases with no gene match: 14. Germline V gene data show CDR1 as MDHEN and CDR2 as SYDVKM. This CDR3 region has 17 residues.

This chain joins TRBV19 and TRBJ2-7; tentative D call: TRBD1 (6 bases). V lost 6 bases and J 3 bases, leaving 18 bases between the germline ends. CDR3 size: 15 residues. CDR1 and CDR2 (germline): LNHDA, SQIVND (reference sequence). The CDR3 reads CASSPTGVKNYEQYF. The CDR3 nucleotides are TGTGCCAGTAGCCCGACAGGAGTCAAGAACTACGAGCAGTACTTC.

This chain links TRBV29-1 with TRBJ2-3; 7 bases are shared with TRBD1. Germline V gene lookup returns CDR1 SQVTM and CDR2 ANQGSEA. J lost 0 bases, V lost 3 bases, and 0 bases had no gene match. This CDR3 has 13 residues. The CDR3 sequence: CSVETGSTDTQYF. The CDR3 DNA reads as TGCAGCGTTGAGACAGGGAGCACAGATACGCAGTATTTT.

The gene calls are TRBV19 and TRBJ1-1, with unresolved D. Germline assignment: CDR1 LNHDA and CDR2 SQIVND (reference sequence). The CDR3 contains 15 residues. V was trimmed by 4 bases and J by 5 bases, leaving 17 bases between them. In DNA form, the CDR3 reads TGTGCCAGTAGTACCCCGACGGTCCTGAGGACTGAAGCTTTCTTT. Its protein product is CASSTPTVLRTEAFF.

The rearrangement uses TRBV6-1 and TRBJ2-7; 12 bases map to TRBD1. The CDR3 extends over 15 amino acids. J was trimmed by 4 bases and V by 4 bases; bases with no gene match: 5. Germline V gives CDR1 MNHNS, CDR2 SASEGT. The CDR3 sequence is CASSAGQGASYEQYF. The CDR3 DNA follows: TGTGCCAGCAGTGCGGGACAGGGGGCATCTTACGAGCAGTACTTC.

The chain uses TRBV6-5 and TRBJ2-7; 9 bases map to TRBD2. After removal of 0 bases from V and 3 bases from J, the junction contained 6 bases not matched to a gene. Germline-derived CDR1 and CDR2 are MNHEY and SVGAGI. The CDR3 has 16 amino acids. CDR3: CASSYSRSSGIYEQYF. CDR3 nucleotides: TGTGCCAGCAGTTACTCGAGGTCTAGCGGGATCTACGAGCAGTACTTC.

The chain carries TRBV29-1 and TRBJ2-7; TRBD1 matches at 7 bases. Germline V gives CDR1 SQVTM, CDR2 ANQGSEA. V lost 7 bases, J lost 0 bases, and 9 bases stayed unmatched. This CDR3 has 14 residues. CDR3 sequence reads: CSAATGLGSYEQYF. CDR3 nucleotide sequence: TGCAGCGCAGCGACAGGGCTTGGCTCCTACGAGCAGTACTTC.

The rearrangement joins TRBV19 to TRBJ2-5, with 8 bases that match TRBD1. Losses at the gene ends were 8 bases for V and 4 bases for J; bases not matched to a gene: 6. The CDR3 covers 13 residues. CDR1 and CDR2 from the germline V gene are LNHDA and SQIVND (reference sequence). The CDR3 region has the DNA TGTGCCAGTGGACAGGGTAAGGGAGAGACCCAGTACTTC. It yields the protein CASGQGKGETQYF.

The chain employs TRBV28 and TRBJ1-3; D perhaps matches TRBD1 (6 bases). Trimming left V 5 bases short and J 6 bases short, with 11 bases between. Germline V gene sequence: CDR1 MDHEN, CDR2 SYDVKM. The CDR3 is 13 residues long. Here the CDR3 reads CASSRAGVNTIYF. The CDR3 bases are TGTGCCAGCAGTCGGGCAGGGGTAAACACCATATATTTT.

This CDR3 is CASSVGGGQFMNTEAFF. CDR3 DNA: TGTGCCAGCAGCGTAGGAGGTGGACAGTTTATGAACACTGAAGCTTTCTTT. The V gene is TRBV9, the J gene TRBJ1-1; D is perhaps TRBD1 (6 bases). Germline-derived CDR1 and CDR2 are SGDLS and YYNGEE. The CDR3 consists of 17 residues. Trimming took 0 bases from V and 0 from J, leaving 15 bases between them.

V is TRBV11-2 and J is TRBJ2-7; D is perhaps TRBD2 (5 bases). V lost 4 bases, J lost 0 bases, and 10 bases lay in between. This CDR3 has 14 residues. Germline CDR1 reads SGHAT; CDR2 reads FQNNGV. CDR3 amino acids: CASSSGLSSYEQYF. DNA for the CDR3: TGTGCCAGCAGCTCCGGACTCTCCTCCTACGAGCAGTACTTC.

This chain uses TRBV21-1 with TRBJ1-1; whether TRBD1, the table's D call, matches the DNA was not checked. TRBV21-1 is annotated as a pseudogene. The CDR3 sequence is 18 residues long. DNA of the CDR3: TGTGCCAGCAGCAAATGGGCGTGGTATGGTGATTCAGACACTGAAGCTTTCTTT. This sequence encodes CASSKWAWYGDSDTEAFF.

The chain employs TRBV9 and TRBJ1-6; D possibly corresponds to TRBD1 (5 bases). Between the trimmed V and J ends, which lost 2 bases and 9 bases, there was a span of 12 bases. The CDR3 sequence is 14 residues long. Germline values: CDR1 SGDLS, CDR2 YYNGEE. CDR3 in amino acids: CASSVEGRSSPLHF. CDR3 nucleotide sequence: TGTGCCAGCAGCGTGGAGGGGCGGTCTTCACCCCTCCACTTT.

This chain joins TRBV2 and TRBJ1-5; D is undetermined. The germline CDR1 and CDR2 sequences are SNHLY and FYNNEI. The CDR3 has 15 amino acids. The V gene lost 3 bases and the J gene lost 0 bases, with 9 bases spanning the gap. CDR3: CASSEGVNSNQPQHF. The CDR3 DNA reads as TGTGCCAGCAGTGAGGGAGTTAATAGCAATCAGCCCCAGCATTTT.